A single T cell receptor (beta chain) is shown here with its context. A read error may produce the germline difference seen at one junction end. With a constant-region primer, TCR beta cDNA was made from approximately 500 ng of total RNA. Amplification in three nested multiplex PCR rounds with slightly modified ARM-PCR gave rise to TCR beta libraries. Use of TRBV1-TRBV30 forward primers with a C-beta reverse primer characterized the first two PCR rounds, which lasted around 10 cycles each. TCRdb used MiXCR to reprocess the multiplex PCR reads, holding one entry per CDR3 protein. This sample carries 80,000 or so distinct CDR3 sequences, 71% of them seen once, and the ten largest clones take about an eighth. The source of the sample is a study of tumor-infiltrating lymphocytes in primary liver carcinoma. Each 20-30 mg portion of unsorted bulk tissue served as the source for co-extraction of RNA and DNA.

Germline values: CDR1 SGHAT, CDR2 FQNNGV. The CDR3 is made up of 15 amino acids. The sequenced sample consisted of liver tumor tissue from sampling region 4. Subset: tumor region T4, right-lateral pole. J is TRBJ2-7 and V is TRBV11-2; maybe TRBD1 (6 bases). This sequence originates from a woman aged 55-70 years with primary liver carcinoma and hepatitis B virus infection. CDR3 region: CTSSSQLGQIYEQYF. DNA for the CDR3: TGTACCAGCAGCTCTCAACTGGGACAAATTTACGAGCAGTACTTC.